The 14 T cell receptor beta chains presented below share a single source sample, sequenced in a study of cytomegalovirus exposure and HLA in healthy donors. Vbeta (60) and Jbeta (13) primers were used in the PCR. Generated by immunoSEQ multiplex PCR, the TCRdb table keeps only in-frame clones and is missing some. Reported are fewer than 150,000 clones; the ten largest clones contain around 4%. Sequenced input: PBMCs. All receptors derive from a young man in good health and CMV-seronegative.

The genes are TRBV2 and TRBJ1-1; possible D gene TRBD1, 6 bases. Germline CDR1 and CDR2: SNHLY and FYNNEI. The CDR3 totals 15 residues. V shed 3 bases and J shed 0 bases, with 11 bases lying between them. CDR3 region: CASSDADSMNTEAFF. The CDR3 DNA follows: TGTGCCAGCAGTGATGCGGACAGCATGAACACTGAAGCTTTCTTT. The whole variable domain, remainder taken from reference TRBV2 and TRBJ1-1, is EPEVTQTPSHQVTQMGQEVILRCVPISNHLYFYWYRQILGQKVEFLVSFYNNEISEKSEIFDDQFSVERPDGSNFTLKIRSTKLEDSAMYFCASSDADSMNTEAFFGQGTRLTVV.

The chain carries TRBV5-1 and TRBJ2-7; 7 positions agree with TRBD1. V was pared by 0 bases and J by 4 bases, with 7 bases of the junction left unmatched. This CDR3 is built from 15 residues. CDR1 and CDR2 (germline): SGHRS, YFSETQ. For the CDR3, the DNA is TGCGCCAGCAGCTTGGCCGGTGACAGGGCGTACGAGCAGTACTTC. This codes for CASSLAGDRAYEQYF.

The chain carries TRBV5-5 and TRBJ1-6; D gene ambiguous. The ends were cut back, 2 bases at V and 5 bases at J, with 8 bases in the middle. The CDR3 loop spans 14 amino acids. Per germline, CDR1 SGHKS and CDR2 YYEKEE (reference sequence). The CDR3 region is CASSLYGDNSPLHF. The CDR3 nucleotides read TGTGCCAGCAGCTTATACGGGGATAATTCACCCCTCCACTTT.

The chain combines TRBV6-5 with TRBJ1-1, with TRBD1 matching over 10 bases. The CDR3 is 14 residues long. V gave up 6 bases and J gave up 5 bases; unmatched junction bases: 6. CDR1 is MNHEY, CDR2 SVGAGI, per germline. The CDR3 is CASRVDRGRTEAFF. CDR3 DNA sequence: TGTGCCAGCAGGGTGGACAGGGGGAGGACTGAAGCTTTCTTT.

The J gene is TRBJ2-5, the V gene TRBV6-1, with 7 positions matching TRBD1. The CDR3 loop spans 17 amino acids. Germline V gives CDR1 MNHNS, CDR2 SASEGT. The V and J ends lost 0 bases and 2 bases, in that order; junction bases with no gene match: 9. CDR3 residues: CASSEAGTRDSQETQYF. DNA of the CDR3: TGTGCCAGCAGTGAAGCCGGCACCCGGGACAGTCAAGAGACCCAGTACTTC.

This chain connects TRBV11-2 to TRBJ2-5; D is possibly TRBD2 (5 bases). The CDR3 extends over 16 amino acids. CDR1 is SGHAT and CDR2 is FQNNGV in the germline V gene. V was cut by 1 base and J by 0 bases, with 12 bases left in between. The CDR3 DNA sequence: TGTGCCAGCAGCTTAGCCGTGAAGCGGAACCAAGAGACCCAGTACTTC. Translating it yields CASSLAVKRNQETQYF.

The rearrangement uses TRBV7-2 and TRBJ2-3; 11 nucleotides match TRBD2. The CDR3 length is 16 residues. Germline CDR1 SGHTA, CDR2 FQGNSA. Unmatched junction bases numbered 6, after V lost 3 bases and J lost 4 bases. The CDR3 protein is CASSLSLSGRADTQYF. The CDR3 nucleotides are TGTGCCAGCAGCTTGAGCCTTAGCGGGAGGGCAGATACGCAGTATTTT.

CDR3 in amino acids: CASSLGGGSYSGNTIYF. The CDR3 DNA sequence: TGTGCCAGCAGCTTGGGGGGGGGAAGCTACTCTGGAAACACCATATATTTT. The chain employs TRBV5-6 and TRBJ1-3; D is possibly TRBD1 (5 bases). Germline V lookup: CDR1 SGHDT, CDR2 YYEEEE. The CDR3 is made up of 17 amino acids. Trimming took 0 bases from V and 0 from J, leaving 13 bases between them. The whole variable domain, filled in from reference TRBV5-6 and TRBJ1-3, reads DAGVTQSPTHLIKTRGQQVTLRCSPKSGHDTVSWYQQALGQGPQFIFQYYEEEERQRGNFPDRFSGHQFPNYSSELNVNALLLGDSALYLCASSLGGGSYSGNTIYFGEGSWLTVV.

The chain couples TRBV28 to TRBJ1-2; 9 bases are a match to TRBD1. This CDR3 spans 13 amino acids. Looked up from germline, CDR1 is MDHEN and CDR2 is SYDVKM. V dropped 6 bases and J dropped 8; count of bases not matched to a gene: 7. The CDR3 bases are TGTGCCAGCAGCGTCGGGACAGGGAAAGGCTACACCTTC. This translates into CASSVGTGKGYTF.

The CDR3 bases are TGTGCCAGCAGCGCGAGGGGACTAGCGACAGATACGCAGTATTTT. This sequence encodes CASSARGLATDTQYF. This chain uses TRBV11-3 with TRBJ2-3; 10 positions match TRBD2. The CDR3 spans 15 residues. V shed 5 bases, J shed 3 bases, and the junction held 5 bases outside the gene matches. Germline lookup yields CDR1 SGHNT and CDR2 YENEEA.

This chain joins TRBV6-5 and TRBJ2-5, with 10 bases that match TRBD2. The CDR3 has 15 amino acids. Germline CDR1 and CDR2: MNHEY and SVGAGI. The V gene end was trimmed by 0 bases and the J gene end by 7 bases; junction bases not matched to a gene: 5. DNA for the CDR3: TGTGCCAGCAGTTACTCGACTAGCGGGTCAGGGACCCAGTACTTC. Amino acids: CASSYSTSGSGTQYF.

The CDR3 here is CASSLTRSSSYNEQFF. The CDR3 DNA sequence: TGTGCCAGCAGCTTGACCCGGTCTAGCTCCTACAATGAGCAGTTCTTC. The chain is built from TRBV5-6 and TRBJ2-1; D is unresolved. CDR1 is SGHDT, CDR2 YYEEEE, per germline. The CDR3 covers 16 residues. The V and J ends lost 1 base and 0 bases respectively, with 11 bases between them.

The rearrangement joins TRBV4-1 to TRBJ1-2, with D unresolved. The CDR3 contains 13 residues. Trimming left V 2 bases short and J 1 base short, with 5 bases between. CDR1 is MGHRA and CDR2 is YSYEKL in the germline V gene. The CDR3 protein is CASSQPGNYGYTF. The CDR3 region has the DNA TGCGCCAGCAGCCAACCGGGTAACTATGGCTACACCTTC.

This sequence joins TRBV7-6 and TRBJ2-1; TRBD1 agrees at 10 bases. Germline lookup yields CDR1 SGHVS and CDR2 FNYEAQ. With V trimmed by 5 bases and J by 7 bases, 14 bases remained unmatched. The CDR3 length is 17 residues. The CDR3 is CASSRGQGNYAGNEQFF. CDR3 sequence (DNA): TGTGCCAGCAGCCGGGGACAGGGGAATTACGCGGGTAATGAGCAGTTCTTC.